This is a list of T cell receptor beta chains from one sample in a study of OX40 agonist ivuxolimab in advanced cancers. Method: immunoSEQ multiplex PCR; TCRdb's copy keeps in-frame clones and lacks some. Altogether tens of thousands of clones are present, roughly nine tenths being singletons, with the ten largest covering approximately 0.91%. The sequencing used CD4+ or CD8+ T cells sorted from blood, collected in a trial of the OX40 agonist ivuxolimab. All receptors derive from an adult with an advanced solid tumor such as melanoma, head and neck, liver or kidney cancer. CDR3s include the opening cysteine and the closing phenylalanine or tryptophan. Each record gives: clone size, D gene, J gene, V gene, CDR3 DNA, CDR3 protein. A D gene is named only where the DNA matches it firmly. The size field is filled for only some rows; it gives once, few, many or a size class.

abundance: -
d_gene: -
j_gene: TRBJ1-5
v_gene: TRBV27
CDR3nt: TGTGCCAGCAGTTTATGGTCAGGGAATCAGCCCCAGCATTTT
CDR3aa: CASSLWSGNQPQHF

abundance: -
d_gene: -
j_gene: TRBJ1-1
v_gene: TRBV7-9
CDR3nt: TGTGCCAGCAGCTTGAGGCAGGGTGACACTGAAGCTTTCTTT
CDR3aa: CASSLRQGDTEAFF

abundance: -
d_gene: -
j_gene: TRBJ2-2
v_gene: TRBV6-5
CDR3nt: TGTGCCAGCAGACGGCTAGTATCGGCCGGGGAGCTGTTTTTT
CDR3aa: CASRRLVSAGELFF

abundance: -
d_gene: -
j_gene: TRBJ2-6
v_gene: TRBV13
CDR3nt: TGTGCCAGCAGCTTAGGCCGACAGGCCTCTGGGGCCAACGTCCTGACTTTC
CDR3aa: CASSLGRQASGANVLTF

abundance: -
d_gene: -
j_gene: TRBJ2-1
v_gene: TRBV6-4
CDR3nt: TGTGCCAGCAGTCCCTCGGGGGGCGGATACAATGAGCAGTTCTTC
CDR3aa: CASSPSGGGYNEQFF

abundance: -
d_gene: -
j_gene: TRBJ2-2
v_gene: TRBV29-1
CDR3nt: TGCAGCGTCGCATTCGGGGCGGGGAGGAACACCGGGGAGCTGTTTTTT
CDR3aa: CSVAFGAGRNTGELFF

abundance: -
d_gene: -
j_gene: TRBJ1-3
v_gene: TRBV10-3
CDR3nt: TGTGCCATCAGTGAGTCACCGACGCTCAACTCTGGAAACACCATATATTTT
CDR3aa: CAISESPTLNSGNTIYF

abundance: -
d_gene: -
j_gene: TRBJ1-4
v_gene: TRBV28
CDR3nt: TGTGCCAGCAGTTTCGCCGCGGGACTGTTTTTT
CDR3aa: CASSFAAGLFF

abundance: once
d_gene: -
j_gene: TRBJ2-7
v_gene: TRBV25-1
CDR3nt: TGTGCCAGCAGTGAATCTTTAGGGTCCGGGCGGGCCGAGCAGTACTTC
CDR3aa: CASSESLGSGRAEQYF

abundance: once
d_gene: TRBD1
j_gene: TRBJ2-5
v_gene: TRBV18
CDR3nt: TGTGCCAGCTCACCAGGGGGACAGGGCTTTCAAGAGACCCAGTACTTC
CDR3aa: CASSPGGQGFQETQYF

abundance: -
d_gene: -
j_gene: TRBJ2-1
v_gene: TRBV25-1
CDR3nt: TGTGCCAGCAGTAAAAACAATGAGCAGTTCTTC
CDR3aa: CASSKNNEQFF

abundance: -
d_gene: TRBD1
j_gene: TRBJ2-7
v_gene: TRBV2
CDR3nt: TGTGCCAGCAGCCCGGACAGGGTCGAGCAGTACTTC
CDR3aa: CASSPDRVEQYF

abundance: -
d_gene: TRBD2
j_gene: TRBJ2-5
v_gene: TRBV5-1
CDR3nt: TGCGCCAGCAGCTTGGGGGGGACTAGCTCGGGAGAGACCCAGTACTTC
CDR3aa: CASSLGGTSSGETQYF

abundance: -
d_gene: -
j_gene: TRBJ2-6
v_gene: TRBV6-1
CDR3nt: TGTGCGCTGACGAGCGGCTCTGGGGCCAACGTCCTGACTTTC
CDR3aa: CALTSGSGANVLTF

abundance: -
d_gene: -
j_gene: TRBJ1-1
v_gene: TRBV2
CDR3nt: TGTGCCAGCAGTGCGGGGACTAACACTGAAGCTTTCTTT
CDR3aa: CASSAGTNTEAFF

abundance: -
d_gene: -
j_gene: TRBJ2-3
v_gene: TRBV28
CDR3nt: TGTGCCAGCAGCCCCAGGGCTACAAGCACAGATACGCAGTATTTT
CDR3aa: CASSPRATSTDTQYF

abundance: -
d_gene: TRBD1
j_gene: TRBJ2-7
v_gene: TRBV10-3
CDR3nt: TGTGCCATCAGTGACGCCGGGACAGGGTCCTACGAGCAGTACTTC
CDR3aa: CAISDAGTGSYEQYF

abundance: -
d_gene: -
j_gene: TRBJ2-7
v_gene: TRBV7-2
CDR3nt: TGTGCCAGCAGCTTATCAGGTGACGAGCAGTACTTC
CDR3aa: CASSLSGDEQYF

abundance: once
d_gene: -
j_gene: TRBJ2-3
v_gene: TRBV7-8
CDR3nt: TGTGCCAGCAGCTTAGTGGGCGGATCTAGCACAGATACGCAGTATTTT
CDR3aa: CASSLVGGSSTDTQYF

abundance: -
d_gene: -
j_gene: TRBJ2-3
v_gene: TRBV25-1
CDR3nt: TGTGCCAGCAGTGAATACGGGGCCCCAAGCACAGATACGCAGTATTTT
CDR3aa: CASSEYGAPSTDTQYF

abundance: -
d_gene: TRBD2
j_gene: TRBJ2-3
v_gene: TRBV9
CDR3nt: TGTGCCAGCAGCGTAGAAACTAGCGGGAGGGCCGGAGATACGCAGTATTTT
CDR3aa: CASSVETSGRAGDTQYF

abundance: -
d_gene: -
j_gene: TRBJ2-3
v_gene: TRBV30
CDR3nt: TGTGCCTGGAGTGTACGTGGGGGTAAGGATACGCAGTATTTT
CDR3aa: CAWSVRGGKDTQYF

abundance: -
d_gene: TRBD1
j_gene: TRBJ1-4
v_gene: TRBV6-5
CDR3nt: TGTGCCAGCAGAAGACAGGGGTTTAATGAAAAACTGTTTTTT
CDR3aa: CASRRQGFNEKLFF

abundance: -
d_gene: -
j_gene: TRBJ2-4
v_gene: TRBV5-8
CDR3nt: TGTGCCAGCAGCCTGGGGGGAAGCAAAAACATTCAGTACTTC
CDR3aa: CASSLGGSKNIQYF

abundance: -
d_gene: -
j_gene: TRBJ1-2
v_gene: TRBV5-1
CDR3nt: TGCGCCAGCAGCTCCCGGGGGGGAACCTATGGCTACACCTTC
CDR3aa: CASSSRGGTYGYTF

abundance: -
d_gene: -
j_gene: TRBJ2-7
v_gene: TRBV6-1
CDR3nt: TGTGCCAGCAGTGAGACGGGGCACGAGCAGTACTTC
CDR3aa: CASSETGHEQYF